This T cell receptor (beta chain) was obtained from a study of T cell repertoires in cytomegalovirus infection. As for the study in general: CMV infection together with matching HLA type was indicated by public TCR beta signatures.

CDR3 length: 17 residues. Germline CDR1 and CDR2: LGHNA and YNFKEQ. V shed 2 bases and J 5 bases; nucleotides not matched to a gene: 10. TCRdb itself ran the reads through MiXCR, one entry per CDR3 protein. This table has about 130,000 distinct CDR3 sequences, roughly 9% appearing once. Study-level results: Individuals carrying CMV plus the relevant HLA were identified by cumulative frequency of public TCR beta families. There were HLA-C-restricted CMV-specific TCR beta clonotypes dominating the ex vivo response.

Ten or more counts support this clonotype. Its target is unknown. The chain couples TRBV4-2 to TRBJ2-1; 9 nucleotides line up with TRBD2. The TCR comes from a human donor in good health (CMV status not recorded). Some clones in this sample may be carry-over from other donors' samples. Sequencing was carried out using PBMCs. The CDR3 loop is CASSQIASAGGNNEQFF. CDR3 nucleotide sequence: TGTGCCAGCAGCCAAATCGCCTCGGCGGGGGGGAACAATGAGCAGTTCTTC.